This entry features one T cell receptor beta chain sequence. Its matching antigen is unknown. The Oncomine TCR Beta short-read assay was applied to DNA of cultured CD4+ T cells. TCRdb processed the PCR reads anew with MiXCR; each CDR3 protein has one entry. The sample includes roughly 14,000 distinct CDR3 sequences, 51% of them seen just once. This specimen comes from a study of vaccination and CD4 T cells after COVID-19. Study background: Cells were stimulated with overlapping spike peptides from SARS-CoV-2, HCoV-NL63, HCoV-OC43 and HCoV-229E.

Treatment here: roughly 11-day PBMC culture with coronavirus spike peptide pools or control peptides (ViraFEST assay). Upon completion of roughly ten days of culture, CD4+ T cells were isolated via negative selection. V was trimmed by 1 base and J by 7 bases, leaving 8 bases between them. This CDR3 is 14 amino acids long. The chain links TRBV12-3 or TRBV12-4 to TRBJ1-6; a weak D match, TRBD1 (6 bases). The sequence came from a human donor who had recovered from COVID-19. The sequences come from CD4+ T cells from blood, cultured in vitro, collected before SARS-CoV-2 vaccination. CDR3 region: CASSLGGQNSPLHF. The DNA for the CDR3 is TGTGCCAGCAGTTTAGGGGGGCAAAATTCACCCCTCCACTTT.